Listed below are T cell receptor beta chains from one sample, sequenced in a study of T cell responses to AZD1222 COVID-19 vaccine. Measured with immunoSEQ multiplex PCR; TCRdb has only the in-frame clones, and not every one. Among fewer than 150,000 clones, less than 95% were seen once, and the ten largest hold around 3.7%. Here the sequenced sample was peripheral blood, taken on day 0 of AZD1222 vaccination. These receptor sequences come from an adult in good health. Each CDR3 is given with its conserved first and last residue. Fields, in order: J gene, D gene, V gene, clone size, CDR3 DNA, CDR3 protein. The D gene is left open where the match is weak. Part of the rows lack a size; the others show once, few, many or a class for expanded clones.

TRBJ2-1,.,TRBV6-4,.,TGTGCCAGCAGTGAGAGGGAGGAAGCCACGGATGAGCAGTTCTTC,CASSEREEATDEQFF
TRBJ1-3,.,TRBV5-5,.,TGTGCCAGCAGTTTGTACTGGGGCTTTGGAAACACCATATATTTT,CASSLYWGFGNTIYF
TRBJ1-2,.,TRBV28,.,TGTGCCAGCAACTGGAGGAACTATGGCTACACCTTC,CASNWRNYGYTF
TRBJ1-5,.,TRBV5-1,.,TGCGCCAGCAGCTTGGAAGAAAATCAGCCCCAGCATTTT,CASSLEENQPQHF
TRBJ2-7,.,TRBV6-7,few,TGTGCCAGCAGTACGCCGCCAACCCCAGAGGGGGAGCAGTACTTC,CASSTPPTPEGEQYF
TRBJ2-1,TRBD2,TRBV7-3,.,TGTGCCAGCAGCTTAATGCGGCGGGAGCGTGGTAATGAGCAGTTCTTC,CASSLMRRERGNEQFF
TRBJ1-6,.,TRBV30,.,TGTGCCTGGAGTGTTGGTCAAGCCCTCCACTTT,CAWSVGQALHF
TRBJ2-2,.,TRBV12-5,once,TGTGCTAGTGGTTCCTACTCCGGGGAGCTGTTTTTT,CASGSYSGELFF
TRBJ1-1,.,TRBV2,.,TGTGCCAGCATTCCTGACGGAGCGAACACTGAAGCTTTCTTT,CASIPDGANTEAFF
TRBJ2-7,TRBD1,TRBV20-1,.,TGCAGTGCTGTGACAGGGCGTGAGCAGTACTTC,CSAVTGREQYF
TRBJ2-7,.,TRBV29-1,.,TGCAGCGTTGAATTGCCAGCCAGGTACGAGCAGTACTTC,CSVELPARYEQYF
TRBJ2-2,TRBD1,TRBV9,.,TGTGCCAGCAGCGTAGGGAATAGGGGGCGGACCGGGGAGCTGTTTTTT,CASSVGNRGRTGELFF
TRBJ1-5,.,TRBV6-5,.,TGTGCCAGCATGGAGGGTTTGGGCCAGCCCCAGCATTTT,CASMEGLGQPQHF
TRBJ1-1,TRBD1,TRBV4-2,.,TGTGCCAGCAGCCAGTCAGGGGGCCTGGGCACTGAAGCTTTCTTT,CASSQSGGLGTEAFF
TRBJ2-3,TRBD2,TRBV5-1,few,TGCGCCAGCAGCCTAACCGGGACTAGCGGGGGGGATACGCAGTATTTT,CASSLTGTSGGDTQYF
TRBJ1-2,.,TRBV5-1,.,TGCGCCAGCAGCGTCCGGGACACTAACAACTATGGCTACACCTTC,CASSVRDTNNYGYTF
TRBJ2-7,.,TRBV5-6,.,TGTGCCAGCAGCTTTCAGACCTACGAGCAGTACTTC,CASSFQTYEQYF
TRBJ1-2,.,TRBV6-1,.,TGTGCCAGCAGTGACCTCGGGGCTGAGAGAGGCTACACCTTC,CASSDLGAERGYTF
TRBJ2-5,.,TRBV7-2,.,TGTGCCAGCAGCCCGGGGACCAACAGAAGGGAGACCCAGTACTTC,CASSPGTNRRETQYF
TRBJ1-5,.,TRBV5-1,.,TGCGCCAGCAGCTTAGGAGGCCCTAAGGACAATCAGCCCCAGCATTTT,CASSLGGPKDNQPQHF
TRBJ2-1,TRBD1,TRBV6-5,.,TGTGCCAGCAGTCCCGACAGGGACTCCTACAATGAGCAGTTCTTC,CASSPDRDSYNEQFF
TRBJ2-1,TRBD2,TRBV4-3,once,TGCGCCAGCAGCCCAGGGACTAGCGGGAGTAGCCATGAGCAGTTCTTC,CASSPGTSGSSHEQFF
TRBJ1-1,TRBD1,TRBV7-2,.,TGTGCCAGCAGCTTAGGAGACAGGGGGCAGAAAGCTTTCTTT,CASSLGDRGQKAFF
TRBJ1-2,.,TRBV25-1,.,TGTGCCAGCAGGGGAGTACCTTATGGCTACACCTTC,CASRGVPYGYTF
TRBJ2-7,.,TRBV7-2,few,TGTGCCAGCAGCTTAGTAGGGGGGGCTCTGCCCGCCGAGCAGTACTTC,CASSLVGGALPAEQYF
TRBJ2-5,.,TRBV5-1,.,TGCGCCAGCAGCTTGGGTGGAGGAACGTACCAAGAGACCCAGTACTTC,CASSLGGGTYQETQYF
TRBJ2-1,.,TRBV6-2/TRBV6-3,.,TGTGCCAGCAGTTCCCACAATGAGCAGTTCTTC,CASSSHNEQFF
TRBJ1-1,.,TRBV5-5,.,TGTGCCAGCAGCTTGGAGGGGGTCACTGAAGCTTTCTTT,CASSLEGVTEAFF
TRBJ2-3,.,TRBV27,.,TGTGCCAGCAGTTTTGCCGGGGGCCTCTCAGATACGCAGTATTTT,CASSFAGGLSDTQYF
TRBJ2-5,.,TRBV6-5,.,TGTGCCAGCAGTTACTCGGTGGGGGGTCAAGAGACCCAGTACTTC,CASSYSVGGQETQYF
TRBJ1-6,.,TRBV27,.,TGTGCCAGCAGGTTTGGGGGCCGCTATAATTCACCCCTCCACTTT,CASRFGGRYNSPLHF
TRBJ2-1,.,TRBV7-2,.,TGTGCCAGCAGCTTAGCGGTCGGGCCACGCAATGAGCAGTTCTTC,CASSLAVGPRNEQFF
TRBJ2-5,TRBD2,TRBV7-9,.,TGTGCCAGCAGCAGACTAGCGGGAGAGACCCAGTACTTC,CASSRLAGETQYF
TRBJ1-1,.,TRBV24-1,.,TGTGCCACCAGTGGCCCGGGCACTGAAGCTTTCTTT,CATSGPGTEAFF
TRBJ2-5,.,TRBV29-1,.,TGCAGCGTACAGTTACAAGAGACCCAGTACTTC,CSVQLQETQYF
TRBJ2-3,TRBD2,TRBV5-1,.,TGCGCCAGCAGCTTGCCTCCCCTAGCGGGGGGGGCGCCGGCGAGGGAGTATTTT,CASSLPPLAGGAPAREYF
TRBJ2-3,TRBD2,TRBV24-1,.,TGTGCCACCAGTAGCAGCGGGGGATTAGATACGCAGTATTTT,CATSSSGGLDTQYF
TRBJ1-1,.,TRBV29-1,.,TGCAGCGTTTTTATTTCGTGGGGGAACACTGAAGCTTTCTTT,CSVFISWGNTEAFF
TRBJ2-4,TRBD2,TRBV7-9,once,TGTGCCAGCAGCCTAGCGGGGTCAGCCAAAAACATTCAGTACTTC,CASSLAGSAKNIQYF
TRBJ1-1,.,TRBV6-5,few,TGTGCCAGCAAACGGGCAGGGGTGACCAACACTGAAGCTTTCTTT,CASKRAGVTNTEAFF
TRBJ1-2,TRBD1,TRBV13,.,TGTGCCAGCAGCTTAGGGGGACAGGGGGAGTATGGCTACACCTTC,CASSLGGQGEYGYTF
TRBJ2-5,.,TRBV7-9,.,TGTGCCAGCAGCTTAGTTCTTTCGGGGGTCCAAGAGACCCAGTACTTC,CASSLVLSGVQETQYF
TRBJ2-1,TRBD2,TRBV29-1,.,TGCAGCGTTGGTCGCGGGAGAGGCAATGAGCAGTTCTTC,CSVGRGRGNEQFF
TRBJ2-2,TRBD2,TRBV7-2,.,TGTGCCAGCAGCTCCAGCGGGAGGGCCGACACCGGGGAGCTGTTTTTT,CASSSSGRADTGELFF
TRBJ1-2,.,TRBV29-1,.,TGCAGCGTTGCAAGAGGGGAGGACGGCTACACCTTC,CSVARGEDGYTF
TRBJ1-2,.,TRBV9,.,TGTGCCAGCAGCGCAGGACAGACAAATCGGGACTATGGCTACACCTTC,CASSAGQTNRDYGYTF
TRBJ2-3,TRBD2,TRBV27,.,TGTGCCAGCACTAGCGGGAGGGGCACAGATACGCAGTATTTT,CASTSGRGTDTQYF
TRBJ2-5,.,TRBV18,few,TGTGCCAGCTCACCTCAACGGCGGGGCCAAGAGACCCAGTACTTC,CASSPQRRGQETQYF
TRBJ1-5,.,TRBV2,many,TGTGCCAGCAGTGAAGCGGGGAGGCGCAATCAGCCCCAGCATTTT,CASSEAGRRNQPQHF
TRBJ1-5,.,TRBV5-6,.,TGTGCCAGCAGCTTGCGGGGGCGGAGCAATCAGCCCCAGCATTTT,CASSLRGRSNQPQHF
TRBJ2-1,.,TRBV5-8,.,TGTGCCAGCAACCCCCTAATCCGGGACGGAGCCTACAATGAGCAGTTCTTC,CASNPLIRDGAYNEQFF
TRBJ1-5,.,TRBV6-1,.,TGTGCCAGCAGTGAAGCTGGTAATCAGCCCCAGCATTTT,CASSEAGNQPQHF
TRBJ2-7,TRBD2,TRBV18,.,TGTGCCAGCTCACCACCCCAGCGGGGGGCCCTATACGAGCAGTACTTC,CASSPPQRGALYEQYF
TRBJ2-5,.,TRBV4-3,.,TGCGCCAGCAGCCAAGATCACGGGGCGGGAGAGACCCAGTACTTC,CASSQDHGAGETQYF
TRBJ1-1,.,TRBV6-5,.,TGTGCCAGCAGTCACCTACAGGGCTCGGGCACTGAAGCTTTCTTT,CASSHLQGSGTEAFF
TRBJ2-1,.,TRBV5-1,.,TGCGCCAGCACGGAGGCACTAGGAGTAACCCAGTTCTTC,CASTEALGVTQFF
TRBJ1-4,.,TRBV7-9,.,TGTGCCAGCAGCTTAGCGAGTGGGGTTGATGAAAAACTGTTTTTT,CASSLASGVDEKLFF
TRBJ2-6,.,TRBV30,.,TGTGCCTGGACCCGCGGGACAGCGGGATCTGGGGCCAACGTCCTGACTTTC,CAWTRGTAGSGANVLTF
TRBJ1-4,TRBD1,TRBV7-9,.,TGTGCCAGCAGCCTAGGGGACAGGGATAATGAAAAACTGTTTTTT,CASSLGDRDNEKLFF